This is a list of T cell receptor beta chains from one sample in a study of chemoradiotherapy in HPV16-positive cancers. The method was immunoSEQ multiplex PCR; TCRdb's version includes in-frame clones alone and lacks a portion of them. The table shows just under 5,500 clones, with about 88% occurring only once. The sample consisted of tumor tissue, taken from a patient who underwent chemoradiotherapy. All receptors derive from a human donor with HPV-associated anogenital cancer. Both conserved end residues are part of each CDR3. The D gene is left open where the match is weak. Part of the rows lack a size; the others show once, few, many or a class for expanded clones.

J,length,V,D,size,DNA,CDR3
TRBJ2-3,13,TRBV5-6,TRBD1,once,TGTGCCAGCCGACAGGGCCGCACAGATACGCAGTATTTT,CASRQGRTDTQYF
TRBJ1-5,18,TRBV7-6,TRBD1,once,TGTGCCAGCAGAGATTCCGGGACAGGGATTGAGAGCAATCAGCCCCAGCATTTT,CASRDSGTGIESNQPQHF
TRBJ1-1,14,TRBV7-9,TRBD1,.,TGTGCCAGCAGGACGGACAGGCGGGACACTGAAGCTTTCTTT,CASRTDRRDTEAFF
TRBJ2-6,16,TRBV5-1,.,.,TGCGCCAGCAGCTGGGGTGAAGAGAGGGGGGCCAACGTCCTGACTTTC,CASSWGEERGANVLTF
TRBJ1-3,15,TRBV7-8,.,few,TGTGCCAGCAGCTTAGGTTCAGGGCCCGGAAACACCATATATTTT,CASSLGSGPGNTIYF
TRBJ1-1,12,TRBV19,.,few,TGTGCTTCGGGGCGGCCGAACACTGAAGCTTTCTTT,CASGRPNTEAFF
TRBJ2-5,14,TRBV6-1,.,.,TGTGCCAGCAGCGCCTCAGGGATCCAAGAGACCCAGTACTTC,CASSASGIQETQYF
TRBJ2-1,12,TRBV30,.,.,TGTGCCTGGAGTGTAATGTTTTGGGAGCAGTTCTTC,CAWSVMFWEQFF
TRBJ2-3,14,TRBV21-1,.,.,TGTGCCAGCAGCAGAGTCAATTACACAGATACGCAGTATTTT,CASSRVNYTDTQYF
TRBJ2-5,13,TRBV4-2,.,.,TGTGCCAGCAGCCAAGAAAGAGTAGAGACCCAGTACTTC,CASSQERVETQYF
TRBJ2-6,15,TRBV5-1,.,.,TGCGCCAGCAGCTTGGGGGGGCCAGGGGCCAACGTCCTGACTTTC,CASSLGGPGANVLTF
TRBJ2-7,12,TRBV2,.,.,TGTGCCAGCACGGTGTTTTCCTACGAGCAGTACTTC,CASTVFSYEQYF
TRBJ2-6,15,TRBV9,.,.,TGTGCCAGCAGCGGGGCAGCCTCTGGGGCCAACGTCCTGACTTTC,CASSGAASGANVLTF
TRBJ2-1,15,TRBV29-1,TRBD1,.,TGCAGCGTTGATGGCCGACAGGGATCCTACAATGAGCAGTTCTTC,CSVDGRQGSYNEQFF
TRBJ2-3,16,TRBV7-3,TRBD2,.,TGTGCCAGCAGCTTGGGACTAGCGTCGCCCACAGATACGCAGTATTTT,CASSLGLASPTDTQYF
TRBJ1-5,13,TRBV28,.,once,TGTGCCAGCGGGGGATATAGCAATCAGCCCCAGCATTTT,CASGGYSNQPQHF
TRBJ2-3,21,TRBV21-1,.,.,TGTGCCAGCAGAAGGGGGAGGGACAGGGGGAGAGCGGGAGGTAGCACAGATACGCAGTATTTT,CASRRGRDRGRAGGSTDTQYF
TRBJ1-1,15,TRBV5-1,TRBD1,.,TGCGCCAGCAGCTTTGGGACAGGGGGCATCACTGAAGCTTTCTTT,CASSFGTGGITEAFF
TRBJ2-7,12,TRBV2,.,large,TGTGCCAGCAGTGACGGGCACTACGAGCAGTACTTC,CASSDGHYEQYF
TRBJ2-1,16,TRBV11-3,TRBD1,.,TGTGCCAGCAGGACCATTAAGCGGCAGGGGGCCAATGAGCAGTTCTTC,CASRTIKRQGANEQFF
TRBJ2-1,13,TRBV14,TRBD2,few,TGTGCCAGCAAAGGACTAGTTAACAATGAGCAGTTCTTC,CASKGLVNNEQFF
TRBJ2-5,14,TRBV28,TRBD2,.,TGTGCCAGCAGTTTAGGTCTAGCGGGAGAGACCCAGTACTTC,CASSLGLAGETQYF
TRBJ2-3,13,TRBV5-6,.,.,TGTGCCAGCAGCTGGATAGGGACAGATACGCAGTATTTT,CASSWIGTDTQYF
TRBJ2-2,15,TRBV11-2,.,.,TGTGCCAGCAGCTTAGGTGGCAGTATCACCGGGGAGCTGTTTTTT,CASSLGGSITGELFF
TRBJ1-2,18,TRBV2,.,.,TGTGCCAGCAGTGAAGCGCAATTCAGGACAGCCTCCACTCCTGGCTACACCTTC,CASSEAQFRTASTPGYTF